This TCR beta chain was obtained from a study of cytomegalovirus exposure and HLA in healthy donors. Study-level information: A later analysis reported the same platform for the roughly 110 validation repertoires and the approximately 640 first-cohort repertoires. The study, taken as a whole, reports: In vitro testing confirmed three CMV-associated chains as specific for CMV antigens. Later, an analysis found that TCR clusters from the first cohort tended to co-occur in the 95 to 150 validation repertoires. The classifier reportedly diagnosed cytomegalovirus status with high specificity and sensitivity.

This CDR3 spans 15 amino acids. Looked up from germline, CDR1 is MNHEY and CDR2 is SMNVEV (reference sequence). With 4 bases removed from V and 6 bases from J, the gap between germline ends came to 16 bases. Comments on this clone: Its antigen is still unknown.

The method was immunoSEQ multiplex PCR; TCRdb's version includes in-frame clones alone and lacks a portion of them. Here the sample spans about 250,000 clones, about 90% being singletons. The chain is built from TRBV27 and TRBJ1-5; perhaps TRBD1 as D (6 bases). Sequenced input: PBMCs. This clonotype was obtained from a man younger than 35 in good health and CMV-seropositive. CDR3 bases: TGTGCCAGCAGTTCAATCAGGGGTCCAGGTCAGCCCCAGCATTTT. Residues: CASSSIRGPGQPQHF.